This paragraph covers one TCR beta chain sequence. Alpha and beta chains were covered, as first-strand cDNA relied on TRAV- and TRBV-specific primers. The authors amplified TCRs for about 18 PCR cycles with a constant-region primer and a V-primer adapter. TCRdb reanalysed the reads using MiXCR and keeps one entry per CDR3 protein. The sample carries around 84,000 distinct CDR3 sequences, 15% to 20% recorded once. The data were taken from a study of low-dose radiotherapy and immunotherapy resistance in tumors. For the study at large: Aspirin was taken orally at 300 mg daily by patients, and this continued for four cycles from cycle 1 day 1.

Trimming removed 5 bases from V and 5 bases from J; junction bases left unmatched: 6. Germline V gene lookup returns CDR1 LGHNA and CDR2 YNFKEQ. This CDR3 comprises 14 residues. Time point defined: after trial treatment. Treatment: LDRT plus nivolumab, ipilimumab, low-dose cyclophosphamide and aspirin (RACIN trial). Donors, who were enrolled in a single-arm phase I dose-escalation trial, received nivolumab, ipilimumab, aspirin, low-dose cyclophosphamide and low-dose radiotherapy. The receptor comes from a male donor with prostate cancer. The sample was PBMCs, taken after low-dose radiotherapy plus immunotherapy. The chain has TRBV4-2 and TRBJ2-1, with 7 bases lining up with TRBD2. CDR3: CASSERDWDNEQFF. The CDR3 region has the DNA TGTGCCAGCAGCGAGCGGGATTGGGACAATGAGCAGTTCTTC.